Only a few counts were recorded for the clone carrying this T cell receptor beta chain. The record originates from a study of response to subunit inactivated influenza vaccine. The germline V and J ends were trimmed by 4 bases and 2 bases, with 10 bases remaining between them. Germline V CDR1 and CDR2: MNHEY, SVGAGI. The CDR3 runs 14 residues. One entry per CDR3 protein, called by TCRdb with MiXCR from the RT-PCR reads. The sample shows about 190,000 distinct CDR3 sequences, 14% of them seen only once. The receptor was isolated from a man aged 45-60 years who received an inactivated influenza vaccine. Sample: CD8+ T cells sorted from PBMCs, taken roughly 5 days after vaccination. The chain joins TRBV6-5 to TRBJ2-3; no clear D. This chain's CDR3 is CASSWSSSTDTQYF. DNA of the CDR3: TGTGCCAGCAGTTGGTCGAGTTCCACAGATACGCAGTATTTT.